Listed here are 19 T cell receptor beta chains from one sample, sequenced in a study of OX40 agonist ivuxolimab in advanced cancers. TCRdb keeps only in-frame clones here, not all; method: immunoSEQ multiplex PCR. This table has 55,000 to 75,000 clones, about 90% appearing once. The sample in question was CD4+ or CD8+ T cells sorted from blood, obtained in a trial of the OX40 agonist ivuxolimab. The receptor set was obtained from an adult with an advanced solid tumor such as melanoma, head and neck, liver or kidney cancer.

The rearrangement joins TRBV5-1 to TRBJ2-5; D may match TRBD1 or TRBD2 (5 bases each). The assigned J gene may be wrong: the sequence end matches TRBJ2-7 better. This CDR3 region has 13 residues. Looked up from germline, CDR1 is SGHRS and CDR2 is YFSETQ. This CDR3 is CASSWDGSYEQYF. CDR3 DNA: TGCGCCAGCAGCTGGGACGGATCCTACGAGCAGTACTTC.

This rearrangement joins TRBV6-5 to TRBJ2-5; 8 bases align to TRBD1. Germline-derived CDR1 and CDR2 are MNHEY and SVGAGI. V lost 2 bases to trimming and J lost 4 bases; unmatched junction nucleotides: 9. The CDR3 contains 16 residues. The CDR3 reads CASSYLTGTGLETQYF. CDR3 sequence (DNA): TGTGCCAGCAGTTACCTTACCGGGACAGGTTTAGAGACCCAGTACTTC.

There are a few counts of this clone. The J gene is TRBJ1-3, the V gene TRBV4-3, with D possibly matching TRBD1 (5 bases). CDR1 LGHNA and CDR2 YSLEER come from the germline V gene. V was trimmed by 0 bases and J by 0 bases, leaving 15 bases between them. CDR3 length: 18 amino acids. The CDR3 sequence is CASSQDRGLISSGNTIYF. The CDR3 bases are TGCGCCAGCAGCCAAGATCGGGGACTGATAAGCTCTGGAAACACCATATATTTT.

The chain combines TRBV5-1 with TRBJ2-7, with D maybe TRBD2 (6 bases). The V end was cut by 0 bases, the J end by 7 bases, with 11 bases between. Germline CDR1 SGHRS, CDR2 YFSETQ. This CDR3 has 13 amino acids. CDR3 in amino acids: CASSLVGGGEQYF. The CDR3, as DNA: TGCGCCAGCAGCTTGGTCGGAGGAGGGGAGCAGTACTTC.

The gene calls are TRBV2 and TRBJ1-6; the D gene is possibly TRBD1 (6 bases). Germline values: CDR1 SNHLY, CDR2 FYNNEI. V lost 3 bases and J lost 9, with 15 bases in between. The CDR3 is made up of 15 amino acids. CDR3 sequence (DNA): TGTGCCAGCAGTGACAGGGTTGGGGGCATTTCACCCCTCCACTTT. Translated, it gives CASSDRVGGISPLHF.

The V gene is TRBV28, the J gene TRBJ2-1, with 10 bases aligning to TRBD2. CDR3 length: 16 residues. V lost 5 bases, J lost 7 bases, and 11 bases stayed unmatched. Germline V gene data show CDR1 as MDHEN and CDR2 as SYDVKM. The CDR3 sequence: CASSVESSGRWNEQFF. CDR3 in DNA: TGTGCCAGCAGTGTAGAATCTAGCGGGAGATGGAATGAGCAGTTCTTC. Drawing the rest from reference TRBV28 and TRBJ2-1, the complete variable domain is DVKVTQSSRYLVKRTGEKVFLECVQDMDHENMFWYRQDPGLGLRLIYFSYDVKMKEKGDIPEGYSVSREKKERFSLILESASTNQTSMYLCASSVESSGRWNEQFFGPGTRLTVL.

Of note for this clone: The conserved closing phenylalanine or tryptophan is absent in this CDR3, likely reflecting a read error. This chain joins TRBV5-6 and TRBJ1-2, with a tentative D call TRBD1 (6 bases). The CDR3 is made up of 13 amino acids. Germline V lookup: CDR1 SGHDT, CDR2 YYEEEE. Trimming stripped 3 bases from V and 6 bases from J, with 12 bases between. The CDR3 loop reads CASSWTEADGYTS. CDR3 sequence (DNA): TGTGCCAGCAGCTGGACAGAAGCGGATGGCTACACCTCC.

The genes are TRBV27 and TRBJ1-2, with a tentative D call TRBD1 (6 bases). The ends were cut back, 7 bases at V and 2 bases at J, with 23 bases in the middle. Per the germline V gene, CDR1 is MNHEY and CDR2 is SMNVEV (reference sequence). CDR3 size: 17 residues. The CDR3: CASTYWGGRVANYGYTF. Here the CDR3 DNA reads TGTGCCAGCACCTATTGGGGGGGGCGAGTAGCAAACTATGGCTACACCTTC.

The sample holds one count of this clone. CDR3: CSVGFNRASEQYF. CDR3 sequence (DNA): TGCAGCGTTGGGTTCAACAGGGCTTCCGAGCAGTACTTC. The chain couples TRBV29-1 to TRBJ2-7; tentative D call: TRBD1 (6 bases). CDR3 length: 13 residues. The germline gives CDR1 SQVTM, CDR2 ANQGSEA. Trimming shortened V by 4 bases and J by 6 bases, and 16 bases separated the two germline ends.

The V gene is TRBV29-1, the J gene TRBJ2-7; 7 bases align to TRBD2. CDR1 SQVTM and CDR2 ANQGSEA come from the germline V gene. Trimming at V came to 3 bases and at J to 2 bases, leaving 4 bases not matched to a gene. The CDR3 consists of 13 residues. In DNA form, the CDR3 reads TGCAGCGTTGAGACTAGCAGGACCTACGAGCAGTACTTC. Residues: CSVETSRTYEQYF.

The CDR3 here is CASSPPSGGYEQYF. For the CDR3, the DNA is TGCGCCAGCAGCCCGCCTAGCGGGGGATACGAGCAGTACTTC. The V call is TRBV5-1, the J call TRBJ2-7, with 10 bases that match TRBD2. The V gene end was trimmed by 4 bases and the J gene end by 4 bases; junction bases not matched to a gene: 5. CDR3 size: 14 residues. Germline CDR1 is SGHRS and CDR2 is YFSETQ. Full variable domain (outside the CDR3, taken from reference TRBV5-1 and TRBJ2-7): KAGVTQTPRYLIKTRGQQVTLSCSPISGHRSVSWYQQTPGQGLQFLFEYFSETQRNKGNFPGRFSGRQFSNSRSEMNVSTLELGDSALYLCASSPPSGGYEQYFGPGTRLTVT.

The chain employs TRBV5-4 and TRBJ2-3, with D tentatively TRBD1 or TRBD2 (5 bases each). The V end was cut by 4 bases, the J end by 1 base, with 13 bases between. Germline V CDR1 and CDR2: SGHNT, YYREEE (reference sequence). This CDR3 is 15 amino acids long. The CDR3 spells CASSPAVGGTDTQYF. CDR3 in DNA: TGTGCCAGCAGCCCCGCGGTGGGGGGCACAGATACGCAGTATTTT. Full variable domain (rest looked up from reference TRBV5-4 and TRBJ2-3): ETGVTQSPTHLIKTRGQQVTLRCSSQSGHNTVSWYQQALGQGPQFIFQYYREEENGRGNFPPRFSGLQFPNYSSELNVNALELDDSALYLCASSPAVGGTDTQYFGPGTRLTVL.

V and J are TRBV6-4 and TRBJ2-6; 10 positions match TRBD1. CDR1 and CDR2 from the germline V gene are MRHNA and SNTAGT. This CDR3 comprises 16 residues. The ends lost 4 bases at V and 4 bases at J; junction bases unmatched: 4. CDR3 sequence: CASSGQGATGANVLTF. CDR3 bases: TGTGCCAGCAGTGGACAGGGGGCTACCGGGGCCAACGTCCTGACTTTC.

CDR3 region: CASSPPAWDQPQHF. In DNA form, the CDR3 reads TGTGCCAGCAGTCCCCCGGCTTGGGATCAGCCCCAGCATTTT. The chain recombines TRBV28 with TRBJ1-5; D is undetermined. The CDR3 runs 14 residues. Germline V gene sequence: CDR1 MDHEN, CDR2 SYDVKM. The V end lost 5 bases, the J end lost 5 bases, and 13 bases lay between the germline ends.

On this clone: This specimen includes other DNA sequences encoding the same CDR3. The chain links TRBV7-9 to TRBJ2-7, with D possibly being TRBD1 (5 bases). The CDR3 contains 16 residues. Between the trimmed V and J ends, which lost 0 bases and 0 bases, there was a span of 12 bases. Germline V gene sequence: CDR1 SEHNR, CDR2 FQNEAQ (reference sequence). CDR3 loop: CASSLARGRSSYEQYF. The CDR3 DNA sequence: TGTGCCAGCAGCTTAGCAAGGGGTAGGAGCTCCTACGAGCAGTACTTC.

This sequence joins TRBV2 and TRBJ1-1, with D unclear. Germline V gene sequence: CDR1 SNHLY, CDR2 FYNNEI. The CDR3 covers 16 residues. V was pared by 3 bases and J by 1 base, with 15 bases between. The CDR3: CASSEFSGSRNTEAFF. In DNA form, the CDR3 reads TGTGCCAGCAGTGAGTTTAGCGGCTCAAGGAACACTGAAGCTTTCTTT.

CDR3 loop: CASSDGQSTDTQYF. The CDR3, as DNA: TGTGCCAGCAGTGACGGACAAAGCACAGATACGCAGTATTTT. The rearrangement links TRBV6-4 to TRBJ2-3; TRBD1 might be the D (5 bases). V gave up 2 bases and J gave up 0 bases, with 6 bases separating them. CDR1 and CDR2 from the germline V gene are MRHNA and SNTAGT. This CDR3 is built from 14 residues.

The chain is built from TRBV9 and TRBJ2-5; 9 bases fit TRBD1. The germline gives CDR1 SGDLS, CDR2 YYNGEE. The CDR3 has 15 residues. V gave up 0 bases and J gave up 4 bases; unmatched junction bases: 4. The CDR3 protein is CASSVGTGDGETQYF. In DNA form, the CDR3 reads TGTGCCAGCAGCGTAGGGACAGGGGACGGAGAGACCCAGTACTTC.

The chain recombines TRBV19 with TRBJ2-3; weak D call: TRBD1 (6 bases). Germline CDR1 reads LNHDA; CDR2 reads SQIVND (reference sequence). CDR3 length equals 13 residues. V shed 8 bases and J shed 5 bases, with 14 bases lying between them. CDR3 in DNA: TGTGCCAGTGGGGGCCTATTCGGAGATACGCAGTATTTT. It is translated as CASGGLFGDTQYF.